The clone carrying this T cell receptor beta chain was found a few times. The antigen remains undetermined. The sample belongs to a study of T cell repertoires in cytomegalovirus infection. TCRdb recomputed calls from the reads with MiXCR, one row per CDR3 protein. The table has fewer than 650,000 distinct CDR3 sequences, roughly 43% seen once. The CDR3 is 14 residues long. V gave up 1 base and J gave up 9 bases, with 12 bases separating them. The germline CDR1 and CDR2 sequences are SGHTA and FQGNSA. The genes are TRBV7-2 and TRBJ2-2; D is undetermined. The sample was cultured PBMCs, taken from culture after CMV antigen stimulation. This TCR was sampled from a human donor in good health (CMV status not recorded). Some clones in this sample may be carry-over from other donors' samples. The CDR3 DNA sequence: TGTGCCAGCAGCTTAGATAGATGGGCCTGGGAGCTGTTTTTT. This codes for CASSLDRWAWELFF. The full variable domain, in which reference TRBV7-2 and TRBJ2-2 provide the parts outside the CDR3, is GAGVSQSPSNKVTEKGKDVELRCDPISGHTALYWYRQSLGQGLEFLIYFQGNSAPDKSGLPSDRFSAERTGGSVSTLTIQRTQQEDSAVYLCASSLDRWAWELFFGEGSRLTVL.